This TCR beta chain was recorded in a study of CD8 T cells in Susac syndrome. cDNA came from around 0.5 to 1 ug RNA primed by random hexamers. The TCR beta CDR3 was amplified by immunoSEQ multiplex PCR across 54 Vbeta, 13 Jbeta. TCRdb re-analysed the immunoSEQ multiplex PCR reads in MiXCR, keeping a single row per CDR3 protein. The repertoire holds roughly 80,000 distinct CDR3 sequences, with roughly 94% as singletons. From blood CD8+ and CD4+ T cells, TCR beta sequences were generated. While CD8+ and CD4+ T cells were isolated negatively, TEMRA cells were enriched by FACS. V was cut by 0 bases and J by 5 bases, with 17 bases left in between. The V gene's germline CDR1 is MGHRA and CDR2 YSYEKL. This CDR3 is built from 17 residues.

This receptor was taken from a human donor in good health. V is TRBV4-1 and J is TRBJ2-1; a possible D gene is TRBD1 (5 bases). The specimen was CD8+ T cells from PBMCs. CDR3 DNA: TGCGCCAGCAGCCAAGATTATCTGGGGCTTTCCGACAATGAGCAGTTCTTC. Amino acid sequence: CASSQDYLGLSDNEQFF.